Below are 18 T cell receptor beta chains sequenced from a single sample in a study of cytomegalovirus exposure and HLA in healthy donors. It was with 60 Vbeta and 13 Jbeta primers that the PCR ran. The repertoire was sequenced with immunoSEQ multiplex PCR; TCRdb's copy has only in-frame clones and lacks some. The table shows approximately 160,000 clones, with 65% to 85% occurring only once. Material: PBMCs. The origin of the receptors is a woman in her forties or fifties in good health and CMV-seropositive.

The V gene is TRBV4-2, the J gene TRBJ1-1; D is unresolved. Trimming removed 5 bases from V and 8 bases from J, with 3 bases in between. CDR1 LGHNA and CDR2 YNFKEQ come from the germline V gene. CDR3 size: 9 residues. CDR3: CASSLEAFF. Written as DNA, the CDR3 is TGTGCCAGCAGCTTAGAAGCTTTCTTT.

This clone was counted once. The chain joins TRBV5-1 to TRBJ2-7, with 9 bases that match TRBD2. J lost 3 bases, V lost 0 bases, and 10 bases had no gene match. CDR1 SGHRS and CDR2 YFSETQ come from the germline V gene. CDR3 length: 17 residues. The CDR3 loop reads CASSLAGSSGTFYEQYF. The CDR3 DNA sequence: TGCGCCAGCAGCTTGGCCGGATCTAGCGGGACCTTCTACGAGCAGTACTTC.

V and J are TRBV9 and TRBJ2-5; 7 bases fit TRBD1. The CDR3 is 13 residues long. Germline V gives CDR1 SGDLS, CDR2 YYNGEE. V lost 3 bases and J lost 5; bases outside the gene matches: 4. The CDR3: CASSGTGGETQYF. CDR3 nucleotide sequence: TGTGCCAGCAGCGGGACAGGCGGCGAGACCCAGTACTTC.

The gene calls are TRBV6-1 and TRBJ2-3, with 7 bases identical to TRBD2. The CDR3 is 17 amino acids. The ends lost 3 bases at V and 4 bases at J; junction bases unmatched: 13. CDR1 and CDR2 (germline): MNHNS, SASEGT. The CDR3 protein is CASSDRRGSGMADTQYF. In DNA, the CDR3 is TGTGCCAGCAGTGACCGTCGGGGGAGCGGGATGGCAGATACGCAGTATTTT.

The chain links TRBV9 to TRBJ2-5; 11 bases agree with TRBD2. J was trimmed by 11 bases and V by 3 bases; bases with no gene match: 12. The V gene's germline CDR1 is SGDLS and CDR2 YYNGEE. The CDR3 extends over 15 amino acids. The DNA for the CDR3 is TGTGCCAGCAGCGCGGTAGCGGGGGGGCCTCTAGAGCAGTACTTC. This sequence encodes CASSAVAGGPLEQYF.

CDR3 sequence reads: CASTSSGRGETQYF. The CDR3 nucleotides are TGTGCCAGCACTTCAAGCGGGAGGGGGGAGACCCAGTACTTC. This rearrangement joins TRBV2 to TRBJ2-5; the match to TRBD2 covers 10 bases. CDR3 length equals 14 residues. CDR1 and CDR2 from the germline V gene are SNHLY and FYNNEI. J gave up 5 bases and V 7 bases, and 7 bases lay outside the gene matches.

V gene TRBV7-9 combines with J gene TRBJ1-1, with 7 bases matching TRBD1. Germline V gene data show CDR1 as SEHNR and CDR2 as FQNEAQ (reference sequence). The J segment lost 4 bases and the V segment lost 5 bases, leaving 10 bases of the junction unmatched. The length of the CDR3 is 15 residues. This CDR3 is CASSLPSGGGTEAFF. The CDR3 coding sequence is TGTGCCAGCAGCCTTCCTTCAGGGGGAGGCACTGAAGCTTTCTTT.

CDR3 region: CASSLQGQGEKLFF. The CDR3 DNA reads TGTGCCAGCAGTCTCCAGGGTCAGGGGGAAAAACTGTTTTTT. The rearrangement links TRBV6-5 to TRBJ1-4, with a weak D call TRBD1 (6 bases). The CDR3 contains 14 residues. The germline V gene has CDR1 MNHEY and CDR2 SVGAGI. V was clipped by 5 bases and J by 8 bases, with 15 bases between them.

The CDR3 sequence: CASSHVTGGAFYEQYF. The CDR3 DNA follows: TGCGCCAGCAGCCATGTCACAGGGGGCGCATTTTACGAGCAGTACTTC. The chain uses TRBV4-3 and TRBJ2-5; TRBD1 aligns across 9 bases. TRBJ2-7 matches the DNA end more closely, so the J call is doubtful. This CDR3 spans 16 amino acids. CDR1 and CDR2 (germline): LGHNA, YSLEER.

The CDR3 sequence is CASSVGGGRGETQYF. The CDR3 region has the DNA TGTGCCAGCAGCGTGGGCGGGGGTAGAGGAGAGACCCAGTACTTC. This rearrangement joins TRBV9 to TRBJ2-5, with 7 positions matching TRBD2. The CDR3 runs to 15 residues. The germline V gene encodes CDR1 SGDLS and CDR2 YYNGEE. J gave up 4 bases and V 2 bases, and 8 bases lay outside the gene matches. Filled out from reference TRBV9 and TRBJ2-5, the complete variable domain reads DSGVTQTPKHLITATGQRVTLRCSPRSGDLSVYWYQQSLDQGLQFLIQYYNGEERAKGNILERFSAQQFPDLHSELNLSSLELGDSALYFCASSVGGGRGETQYFGPGTRLLVL.

The rearrangement uses TRBV15 and TRBJ1-3; maybe TRBD1 (5 bases). CDR1 and CDR2 (germline): LNHNV, YYDKDF (reference sequence). V was trimmed by 0 bases and J by 4 bases, leaving 10 bases between them. CDR3 size: 15 residues. CDR3 in DNA: TGTGCCACCAGCAGAGATAAGGGGCCGGGAAACACCATATATTTT. Translated: CATSRDKGPGNTIYF.

This clone came up a few times. The V gene is TRBV2, the J gene TRBJ2-3; TRBD2 might be the D (6 bases). This CDR3 is built from 15 residues. Trimming took 7 bases from V and 2 from J, leaving 16 bases between them. CDR1 and CDR2 (germline): SNHLY, FYNNEI. This CDR3 is CASTGGTKPTDTQYF. The DNA for the CDR3 is TGTGCCAGCACTGGGGGGACCAAACCCACAGATACGCAGTATTTT.

The chain combines TRBV7-2 with TRBJ2-5, with 7 bases aligning to TRBD2. Trimming removed 2 bases from V and 5 bases from J; junction bases left unmatched: 5. The CDR3 totals 14 residues. CDR1 is SGHTA and CDR2 is FQGNSA in the germline V gene. The CDR3 DNA follows: TGTGCCAGCAGCTTACTGGGAGGGCGGGAGACCCAGTACTTC. It encodes CASSLLGGRETQYF.

The V call is TRBV10-3, the J call TRBJ2-6; TRBD1 might be the D (5 bases). CDR1 is ENHRY, CDR2 SYGVKD, per germline. V lost 7 bases and J lost 0, with 13 bases in between. The CDR3 runs to 16 residues. CDR3 nucleotides: TGTGCCATCATTGCGACAGCTTTCTCTGGGGCCAACGTCCTGACTTTC. Its translation is CAIIATAFSGANVLTF.

The chain carries TRBV27 and TRBJ2-7; 8 bases match TRBD2. V was clipped by 8 bases and J by 5 bases; unmatched bases: 14. The CDR3 spans 15 residues. CDR1 is MNHEY, CDR2 SMNVEV, per germline (reference sequence). The CDR3 region is CASLHPGLVFHEQYF. CDR3 nucleotide sequence: TGTGCCAGCTTGCATCCGGGACTAGTTTTCCACGAGCAGTACTTC.

The chain uses TRBV29-1 and TRBJ1-3; D is uncertain. The ends were cut back, 8 bases at V and 4 bases at J, with 12 bases in the middle. CDR3 size: 12 residues. In germline, CDR1 is SQVTM, CDR2 ANQGSEA. Here the CDR3 DNA reads TGCAGCTACCGGGGATCAGGAAACACCATATATTTT. Its protein is CSYRGSGNTIYF.

V gene TRBV6-6 combines with J gene TRBJ2-7; D is possibly TRBD2 (6 bases). V lost 2 bases and J 2 bases, leaving 10 bases between the germline ends. Germline loops: CDR1 MNHNY, CDR2 SVGAGI (reference sequence). This CDR3 is built from 14 residues. Written as DNA, the CDR3 is TGTGCCAGCAGTTACGATAGCGGTACCTACGAGCAGTACTTC. Its protein is CASSYDSGTYEQYF.

The gene calls are TRBV15 and TRBJ1-2, with D possibly matching TRBD1 (5 bases). The V end lost 1 base, the J end lost 6 bases, and 18 bases lay between the germline ends. This CDR3 region has 16 residues. From germline, CDR1 is LNHNV and CDR2 YYDKDF (reference sequence). The CDR3 here is CATSRVSGYRTHGYTF. CDR3 bases: TGTGCCACCAGCAGAGTGTCAGGGTACAGGACCCATGGCTACACCTTC.